A single sample gave rise to the 23 T cell receptor beta chains below, sequenced in a study of blood T cell repertoires in COVID-19. The assay was immunoSEQ multiplex PCR, and TCRdb's table has in-frame clones only and misses some. The table shows under 300,000 clones, with approximately 91% occurring only once. Sample: PBMCs or T cells enriched from blood (not recorded which). All receptors derive from a woman aged 40 to 50 with acute COVID-19.

The sample holds one count of this clone. V is TRBV7-2 and J is TRBJ2-6; D possibly corresponds to TRBD2 (5 bases). Germline V gene sequence: CDR1 SGHTA, CDR2 FQGNSA. V was pared by 1 base and J by 4 bases, with 8 bases between. This CDR3 is built from 15 residues. CDR3 region: CASSLDPGGANVLTF. The CDR3 DNA is TGTGCCAGCAGCTTAGATCCGGGAGGGGCCAACGTCCTGACTTTC. The entire variable domain, with the rest obtained from reference TRBV7-2 and TRBJ2-6, is as follows: GAGVSQSPSNKVTEKGKDVELRCDPISGHTALYWYRQSLGQGLEFLIYFQGNSAPDKSGLPSDRFSAERTGGSVSTLTIQRTQQEDSAVYLCASSLDPGGANVLTFGAGSRLTVL.

This chain uses TRBV28 with TRBJ1-1; weak D call: TRBD1 (6 bases). Trimming left V 6 bases short and J 1 base short, with 12 bases between. The CDR3 covers 14 residues. Germline CDR1 MDHEN, CDR2 SYDVKM. As DNA, the CDR3 is TGTGCCAGCAGCCAATTGACAGGGAACACTGAAGCTTTCTTT. This codes for CASSQLTGNTEAFF.

The chain carries TRBV30 and TRBJ1-1; TRBD1 matches at 10 bases. J lost 12 bases, V lost 5 bases, and 15 bases had no gene match. The V gene's germline CDR1 is GTSNPN and CDR2 SVGIG (reference sequence). The CDR3 loop spans 14 amino acids. For the CDR3, the DNA is TGTGCCTGGCGGAGACAGGGGGCGAGTGGTATGACTTTCTTT. Protein product: CAWRRQGASGMTFF.

This clone occurred once. Germline and junction disagree at one end, which may indicate a read error. The genes are TRBV7-2 and TRBJ2-6; 13 bases are shared with TRBD2. Germline CDR1 and CDR2: SGHTA and FQGNSA. The CDR3 extends over 15 amino acids. This CDR3 reads CASSFRLAGGNVLTF. The CDR3 DNA reads as TGTGCCAGCAGCTTCCGACTAGCGGGGGGCAACGTCCTGACTTTC.

V gene TRBV2 combines with J gene TRBJ1-2; 8 bases fit TRBD1. V was clipped by 4 bases and J by 3 bases; unmatched bases: 4. The CDR3 has 14 amino acids. Germline-derived CDR1 and CDR2 are SNHLY and FYNNEI. CDR3 nucleotides: TGTGCCAGCAGTGCCCGACAGGGGTACTATGGCTACACCTTC. This encodes CASSARQGYYGYTF. Full variable domain (outside the CDR3, taken from reference TRBV2 and TRBJ1-2): EPEVTQTPSHQVTQMGQEVILRCVPISNHLYFYWYRQILGQKVEFLVSFYNNEISEKSEIFDDQFSVERPDGSNFTLKIRSTKLEDSAMYFCASSARQGYYGYTFGSGTRLTVV.

This chain uses TRBV2 with TRBJ1-3, with 8 bases lining up with TRBD1. Trimming took 6 bases from V and 0 from J; bases not matched to a gene: 7. The CDR3 spans 16 residues. Per the germline V gene, CDR1 is SNHLY and CDR2 is FYNNEI. Written as DNA, the CDR3 is TGTGCCAGCAGCGGACAGGGACGATTCTCTGGAAACACCATATATTTT. Encoded protein: CASSGQGRFSGNTIYF.

This sequence joins TRBV7-2 and TRBJ2-7, with 7 bases lining up with TRBD1. The CDR3 covers 15 residues. CDR1 and CDR2 (germline): SGHTA, FQGNSA. V shed 1 base, J shed 3 bases, and the junction held 6 bases outside the gene matches. CDR3 sequence: CASSLGTGTDYEQYF. CDR3 coding DNA: TGTGCCAGCAGCTTAGGAACCGGGACAGACTACGAGCAGTACTTC.

The chain combines TRBV29-1 with TRBJ1-1; D is perhaps TRBD1 (6 bases). This CDR3 is built from 11 residues. V lost 7 bases, J lost 5 bases, and 11 bases lay in between. Germline V gene data show CDR1 as SQVTM and CDR2 as ANQGSEA. The CDR3 is CSAQQGTEAFF. DNA for the CDR3: TGCAGCGCCCAACAGGGAACTGAAGCTTTCTTT.

With respect to this clone: At one end the junction does not follow the germline gene, possibly because of a read error. J is TRBJ1-6 and V is TRBV5-1, with TRBD1 matching 9 bases. Germline V lookup: CDR1 SGHRS, CDR2 YFSETQ. The CDR3 runs to 15 residues. As DNA, the CDR3 is TGCGCCAGCAGCTCGGGACAGGGTGTTAGTTCACTCCTCCACTTT. Translation: CASSSGQGVSSLLHF.

J is TRBJ2-3 and V is TRBV5-5; 7 bases line up with TRBD1. V trimming: 4 bases; J trimming: 1 base; junction bases outside the gene matches: 9. Germline CDR1 and CDR2: SGHKS and YYEKEE (reference sequence). The CDR3 loop spans 16 amino acids. CDR3 in amino acids: CASSGNRGPRTDTQYF. CDR3 coding DNA: TGTGCCAGCAGCGGCAACAGGGGTCCACGCACAGATACGCAGTATTTT.

The chain carries TRBV7-9 and TRBJ2-1; D may be TRBD1 (6 bases). The V and J ends lost 2 bases and 7 bases respectively, with 12 bases between them. Germline CDR1 and CDR2: SEHNR and FQNEAQ (reference sequence). The CDR3 is 14 amino acids. CDR3 DNA sequence: TGTGCCAGCAGCTTAACCCCAACAGGGAATGAGCAGTTCTTC. It yields the protein CASSLTPTGNEQFF. The whole variable domain, filled in from reference TRBV7-9 and TRBJ2-1, reads DTGVSQNPRHKITKRGQNVTFRCDPISEHNRLYWYRQTLGQGPEFLTYFQNEAQLEKSRLLSDRFSAERPKGSFSTLEIQRTEQGDSAMYLCASSLTPTGNEQFFGPGTRLTVL.

This chain joins TRBV5-8 and TRBJ1-2; a weak D match, TRBD1 (5 bases). The germline CDR1 and CDR2 sequences are SGHTS and YDEGEE. CDR3 length: 13 residues. Between the trimmed V and J ends, which lost 4 bases and 8 bases, there was a span of 15 bases. The CDR3 here is CASSRRGAGGYTF. The CDR3, as DNA: TGTGCCAGCAGCCGGAGAGGGGCGGGGGGCTACACCTTC.

This clone has a single count. The V gene is TRBV6-1, the J gene TRBJ2-2; 7 nucleotides line up with TRBD1. Germline V gene sequence: CDR1 MNHNS, CDR2 SASEGT. V was clipped by 3 bases and J by 4 bases; unmatched bases: 2. This CDR3 region has 14 residues. This chain's CDR3 is CASSETGSTGELFF. The CDR3 coding sequence is TGTGCCAGCAGTGAGACAGGGAGCACCGGGGAGCTGTTTTTT.

In this sample, this clone turned up once. The rearrangement links TRBV2 to TRBJ1-6; 9 nucleotides line up with TRBD1. The CDR3 loop spans 17 amino acids. V shed 7 bases and J 4 bases; nucleotides not matched to a gene: 11. CDR1 is SNHLY and CDR2 is FYNNEI in the germline V gene. CDR3 nucleotide sequence: TGTGCCAGCACGAACCGGGACAGGGCGCTTTATAATTCACCCCTCCACTTT. Protein: CASTNRDRALYNSPLHF.

The genes are TRBV9 and TRBJ2-1; D is unclear. The V end was cut by 0 bases, the J end by 6 bases, with 10 bases between. The CDR3 runs 14 residues. Per germline, CDR1 SGDLS and CDR2 YYNGEE. The chain's CDR3 is CASSVVSRSNEQFF. The DNA of the CDR3 is TGTGCCAGCAGCGTAGTTTCAAGGAGCAATGAGCAGTTCTTC.

This chain connects TRBV9 to TRBJ2-2; no clear D gene. The CDR3 is 17 residues long. V was cut by 0 bases and J by 1 base, with 13 bases left in between. Germline assignment: CDR1 SGDLS and CDR2 YYNGEE. CDR3 loop: CASSVVSLPMNTGELFF. CDR3 nucleotide sequence: TGTGCCAGCAGCGTAGTCTCGCTACCTATGAACACCGGGGAGCTGTTTTTT.

The rearrangement links TRBV5-1 to TRBJ2-5; a weak D match, TRBD2 (6 bases). CDR3 length: 15 residues. V was cut by 4 bases and J by 3 bases, with 16 bases left in between. Germline lookup yields CDR1 SGHRS and CDR2 YFSETQ. This chain's CDR3 is CASSLPRQREETQYF. The CDR3 bases are TGCGCCAGCAGCCTCCCCCGCCAGCGGGAAGAGACCCAGTACTTC.

The DNA of the CDR3 is TGTGCCAGCAGCGTCGGGACTAGCGAGCAAGAGACCCAGTACTTC. Translating it yields CASSVGTSEQETQYF. The chain uses TRBV9 and TRBJ2-5; the match to TRBD2 covers 10 bases. The CDR3 is 15 residues long. Germline loops: CDR1 SGDLS, CDR2 YYNGEE. The V gene end was trimmed by 2 bases and the J gene end by 2 bases; junction bases not matched to a gene: 3.

V gene TRBV24-1 combines with J gene TRBJ2-7, with a possible D match to TRBD2 (6 bases). In germline, CDR1 is KGHDR, CDR2 SFDVKD. The CDR3 covers 14 residues. The V end was cut by 7 bases, the J end by 3 bases, with 15 bases between. CDR3 DNA sequence: TGTGCCACCAGGGGGGAGGATAGCGGCTACGAGCAGTACTTC. Its translation is CATRGEDSGYEQYF.

The CDR3 loop reads CASSPKGVRETQYF. CDR3 coding DNA: TGTGCCAGCAGCCCTAAGGGGGTTCGAGAGACCCAGTACTTC. The genes are TRBV28 and TRBJ2-5, with D maybe TRBD1 (6 bases). Germline CDR1 and CDR2: MDHEN and SYDVKM. The germline V and J ends were trimmed by 6 bases and 4 bases, with 15 bases remaining between them. This CDR3 comprises 14 residues.

The rearrangement uses TRBV2 and TRBJ1-2, with D unclear. This CDR3 region has 14 residues. Germline V CDR1 and CDR2: SNHLY, FYNNEI. Trimming took 6 bases from V and 8 from J, leaving 19 bases between them. CDR3 in amino acids: CASRQTSLLGGYTF. The CDR3 DNA follows: TGTGCCAGCAGACAGACAAGCCTCCTTGGAGGCTACACCTTC.

CDR3 nucleotides: TGTGCCAGCAGGTGGGACAGGGTGACTAATGAAAAACTGTTTTTT. It translates to CASRWDRVTNEKLFF. The gene calls are TRBV28 and TRBJ1-4; TRBD1 matches at 9 bases. Germline V gene data show CDR1 as MDHEN and CDR2 as SYDVKM. The V segment lost 6 bases and the J segment 2 bases; nucleotides outside the gene matches: 4. The CDR3 covers 15 residues.

V usage is TRBV28 and J usage is TRBJ1-5, with D maybe TRBD1 (6 bases). V was shortened by 3 bases and J by 3 bases, with 18 bases between the two germline ends. This CDR3 is 17 amino acids long. CDR1 MDHEN and CDR2 SYDVKM come from the germline V gene. The CDR3 nucleotides are TGTGCCAGCAGTTTCCCAGGGACACTCAAAACCAATCAGCCCCAGCATTTT. Translated, it gives CASSFPGTLKTNQPQHF.